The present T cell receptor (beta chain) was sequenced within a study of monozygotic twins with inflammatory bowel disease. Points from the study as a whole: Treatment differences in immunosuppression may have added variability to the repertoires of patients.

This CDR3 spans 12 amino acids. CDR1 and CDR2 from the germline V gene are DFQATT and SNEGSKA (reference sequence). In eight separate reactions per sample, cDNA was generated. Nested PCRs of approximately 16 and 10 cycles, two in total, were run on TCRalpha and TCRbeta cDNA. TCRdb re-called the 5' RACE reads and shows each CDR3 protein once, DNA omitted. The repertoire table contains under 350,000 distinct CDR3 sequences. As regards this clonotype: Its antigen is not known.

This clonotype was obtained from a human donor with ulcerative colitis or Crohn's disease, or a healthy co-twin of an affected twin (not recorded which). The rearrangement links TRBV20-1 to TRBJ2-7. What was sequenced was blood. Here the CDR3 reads CSAIPGAYEQYF.